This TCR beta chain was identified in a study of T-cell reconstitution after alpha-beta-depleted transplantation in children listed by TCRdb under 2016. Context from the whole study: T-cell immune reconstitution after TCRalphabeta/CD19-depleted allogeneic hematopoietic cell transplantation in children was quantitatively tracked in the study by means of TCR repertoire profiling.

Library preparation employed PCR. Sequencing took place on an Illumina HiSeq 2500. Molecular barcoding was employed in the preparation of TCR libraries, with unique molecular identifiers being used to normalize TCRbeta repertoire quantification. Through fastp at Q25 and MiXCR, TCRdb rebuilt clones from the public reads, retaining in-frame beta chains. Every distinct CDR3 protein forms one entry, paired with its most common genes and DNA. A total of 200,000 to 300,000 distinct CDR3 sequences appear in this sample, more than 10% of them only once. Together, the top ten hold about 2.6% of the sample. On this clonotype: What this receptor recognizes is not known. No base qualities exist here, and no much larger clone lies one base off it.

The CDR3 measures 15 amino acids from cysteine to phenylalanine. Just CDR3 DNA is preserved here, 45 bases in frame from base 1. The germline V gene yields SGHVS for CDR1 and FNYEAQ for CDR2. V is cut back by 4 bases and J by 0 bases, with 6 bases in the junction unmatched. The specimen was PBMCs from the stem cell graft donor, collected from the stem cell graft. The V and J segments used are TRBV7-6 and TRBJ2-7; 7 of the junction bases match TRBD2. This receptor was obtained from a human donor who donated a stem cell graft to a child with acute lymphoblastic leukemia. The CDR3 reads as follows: CASSSRLAASYEQYF. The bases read TGTGCCAGCAGCTCGCGGCTAGCGGCCTCCTACGAGCAGTACTTC.